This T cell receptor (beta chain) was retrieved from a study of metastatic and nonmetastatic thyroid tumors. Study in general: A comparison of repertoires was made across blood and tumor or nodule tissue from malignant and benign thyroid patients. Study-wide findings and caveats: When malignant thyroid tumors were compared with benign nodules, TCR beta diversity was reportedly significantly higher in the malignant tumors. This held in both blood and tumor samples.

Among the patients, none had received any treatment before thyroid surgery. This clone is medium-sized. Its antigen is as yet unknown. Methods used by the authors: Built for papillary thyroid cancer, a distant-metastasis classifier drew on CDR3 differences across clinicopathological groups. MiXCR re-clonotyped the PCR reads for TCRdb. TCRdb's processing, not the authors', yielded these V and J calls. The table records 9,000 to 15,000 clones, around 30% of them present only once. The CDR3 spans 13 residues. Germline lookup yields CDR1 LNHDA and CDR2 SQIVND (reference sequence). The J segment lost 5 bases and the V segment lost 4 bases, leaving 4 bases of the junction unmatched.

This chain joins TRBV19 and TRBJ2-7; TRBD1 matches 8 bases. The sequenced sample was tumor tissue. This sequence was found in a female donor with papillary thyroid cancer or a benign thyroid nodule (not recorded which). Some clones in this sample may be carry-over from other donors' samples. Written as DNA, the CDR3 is TGTGCCAGTAGTACCGGACAGGGCCACGAGCAGTACTTC. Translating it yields CASSTGQGHEQYF.